A selection of T cell receptor beta chains follows, all from one sample in a study of T cell changes during pregnancy in multiple sclerosis. This table comes from immunoSEQ multiplex PCR, and its TCRdb copy is limited to in-frame clones, with some not included. The top ten hold 3.5% to 4.5% of the sample, which has about 76,000 clones, around 90% seen once. Sample: peripheral blood, taken after pregnancy. The receptors derive from a female donor in good health, enrolled as a control in a pregnancy study. Both conserved end residues are part of each CDR3.

v_call	j_call	cdr3_aa
TRBV6-4	TRBJ2-3	CASRPSGGAIDTQYF
TRBV19	TRBJ1-5	CASSIPDSYQPQHF
TRBV10-2	TRBJ2-1	CASRSGSYNEQFF
TRBV7-2	TRBJ2-3	CASRPGTGGTQYF
TRBV6-6	TRBJ2-2	CASSYGYRAATGELFF
TRBV28	TRBJ2-1	CASSLPLGGGYNEQFF
TRBV6-4	TRBJ2-1	CASSEGGTGGNEQFF
TRBV15	TRBJ2-3	CATSREAGGSDTQYF
TRBV4-1	TRBJ2-3	CASSQEGGTGGDTQYF
TRBV18	TRBJ2-2	CASSQGTNTGELFF
TRBV28	TRBJ2-1	CATGTGTSGGFYNEQFF
TRBV4-3	TRBJ1-6	CASSQYLGGESYNSPLHF
TRBV10-3	TRBJ2-5	CAISEGTRETQYF
TRBV6-4	TRBJ2-3	CASSDVGDSSTDTQYF
TRBV9	TRBJ1-2	CASSTGQGNYGYTF
TRBV5-1	TRBJ1-1	CASSSGTGDTEAFF
TRBV13	TRBJ2-2	CASSLGRLAGELFF
TRBV10-3	TRBJ1-4	CAIRSGQLNEKLFF
TRBV5-4	TRBJ1-1	CASSWGTENTEAFF
TRBV5-1	TRBJ2-3	CASSFYGLAGRDTQYF
TRBV28	TRBJ2-5	CARHPITRFQQGTQETQYF
TRBV23-1	TRBJ2-5	CASSQNRTGREAQYF
TRBV29-1	TRBJ2-3	CSVGQGTDTQYF
TRBV30	TRBJ1-2	CAWSSGGGYTF
TRBV9	TRBJ1-4	CASSAGTGEKLFF
TRBV5-1	TRBJ1-4	CASSQWVGEKLFF
TRBV18	TRBJ2-5	CASSPSQGSGPGETQYF
TRBV28	TRBJ1-2	CASSPRDSPYYGYTF
TRBV9	TRBJ2-1	CASSAGGGFGEQFF
TRBV15	TRBJ1-4	CATSRGALNEKLFF
TRBV5-1	TRBJ2-3	CASSLELGLAGGRDTQYF
TRBV6-6	TRBJ2-5	CASSSETQYF
TRBV7-3	TRBJ2-1	CASSASGRGDNEQFF
TRBV28	TRBJ2-5	CASSPAAGSKETQYF
TRBV7-2	TRBJ2-7	CASSVAGGPYEQYF
TRBV11-2	TRBJ2-5	CASSLRQGGGETQYF
TRBV5-1	TRBJ1-4	CASSERLLQGAGEKLFF
TRBV28	TRBJ2-1	CASSPGGPGELNEQFF
TRBV7-2	TRBJ1-1	CASSYGQDTEAFF
TRBV2	TRBJ2-3	CASSHPVVGTDTQYF
TRBV19	TRBJ2-3	CASRPAIDRVSTDTQYF
TRBV28	TRBJ1-2	CASSFAQGRYNGYTF
TRBV7-2	TRBJ1-5	CASSLGAGGQPQHF
TRBV2	TRBJ2-4	CASSESLAIPLAKNIQYF
TRBV11-2	TRBJ2-7	CASSLSAGGNPPGYEQYF
TRBV10-1	TRBJ1-3	CASSESEDSGNTIYF
TRBV2	TRBJ2-1	CASAGIAYNEQFF